Below, one T cell receptor (beta chain) is given with its context. These data originate in a study of blood T cell repertoires in COVID-19. Overall study: Whether acute or convalescent, the COVID-19 samples came from the United States, Italy and Spain. Sources were T cells, B-cell-depleted T cells, or PBMCs; the material itself was cDNA or gDNA.

Authors' methods: How many nucleated cells were present was estimated from reference gene primer amplification. The repertoire was sequenced with immunoSEQ multiplex PCR; TCRdb's copy has only in-frame clones and lacks some. V, J and clone size are those of that table, while D and trimming were read from the DNA. The table lists under 150,000 clones, roughly 80% of them singletons. The V segment lost 0 bases and the J segment 3 bases; nucleotides outside the gene matches: 7. Germline-derived CDR1 and CDR2 are LGHNA and YNFKEQ. This CDR3 is built from 16 residues. The source of this sequence is a woman older than 75 with acute or convalescent COVID-19. The specimen was peripheral blood. The V call is TRBV4-2, the J call TRBJ2-7; 8 bases map to TRBD2. The CDR3 coding sequence is TGTGCCAGCAGCCAAGACGGGGCGGGAGGTGTCTACGAGCAGTACTTC. Protein product: CASSQDGAGGVYEQYF.